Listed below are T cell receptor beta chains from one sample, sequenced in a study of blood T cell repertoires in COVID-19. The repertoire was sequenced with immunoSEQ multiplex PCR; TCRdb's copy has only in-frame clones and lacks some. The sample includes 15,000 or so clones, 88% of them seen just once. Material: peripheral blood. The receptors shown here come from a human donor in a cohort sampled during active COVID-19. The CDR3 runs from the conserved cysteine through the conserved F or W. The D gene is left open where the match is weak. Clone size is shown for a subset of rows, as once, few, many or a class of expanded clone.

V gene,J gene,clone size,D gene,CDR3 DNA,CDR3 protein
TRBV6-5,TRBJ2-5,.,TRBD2,TGTGCCAGCAGAAGACTAGCGGGGGGGATCGACCAGTACTTC,CASRRLAGGIDQYF
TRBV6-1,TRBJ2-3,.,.,TGTGCCAGCAGTGAAAAATGGCGGGGTCGTGCAGATACGCAGTATTTT,CASSEKWRGRADTQYF
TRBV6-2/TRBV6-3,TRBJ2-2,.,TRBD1,TGTGCCAGCAGTTGGACAGGGGGCTGGACCGGGGAGCTGTTTTTT,CASSWTGGWTGELFF
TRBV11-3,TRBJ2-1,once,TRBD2,TGTGCCAGCAGCTTAGGGACTAGCGGGTACAATGAGCAGTTCTTC,CASSLGTSGYNEQFF
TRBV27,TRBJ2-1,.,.,TGTGCCAGCAGTTCCGGACTTGACTCCTACAATGAGCAGTTCTTC,CASSSGLDSYNEQFF
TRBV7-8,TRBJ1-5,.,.,TGTGCCAGCAGCCCCCCGGGGCAGGGGAATCAGCCCCAGCATTTT,CASSPPGQGNQPQHF
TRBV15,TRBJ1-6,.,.,TGTGCCACCAGCAGACAGGGTCAGAACTCACCCCTCCACTTT,CATSRQGQNSPLHF
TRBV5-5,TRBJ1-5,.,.,TGTGCCAGCAGCTTGGTGTTTGGGCGGGGGTTAGACAATCAGCCCCAGCATTTT,CASSLVFGRGLDNQPQHF
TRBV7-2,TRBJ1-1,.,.,TGTGCCAGCAGCTTATTTTATTTTGGAACAGGCCAAAACACTGAAGCTTTCTTT,CASSLFYFGTGQNTEAFF
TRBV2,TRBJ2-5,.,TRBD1,TGTGCCAGCAGTGAAGGGACAGGGGGCGTTGAGACCCAGTACTTC,CASSEGTGGVETQYF
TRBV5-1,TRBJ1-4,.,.,TGCGCCAGCAGCTTGTTAGGGGGTAAGAATGAAAAACTGTTTTTT,CASSLLGGKNEKLFF
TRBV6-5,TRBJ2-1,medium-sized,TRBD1,TGTGCCAGCAGTTACCCTGGACAGGGGGCTTACAATGAGCAGTTCTTC,CASSYPGQGAYNEQFF
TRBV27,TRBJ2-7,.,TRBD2,TGTGCCAGCAGTTCGCTGACTAGCGGGGGGTCCTCCTACGAGCAGTACTTC,CASSSLTSGGSSYEQYF
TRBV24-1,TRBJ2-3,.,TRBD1,TGTGCCACCAGTGTTCTCGGACAGGGTGCGTCAGATACGCAGTATTTT,CATSVLGQGASDTQYF
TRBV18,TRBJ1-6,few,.,TGTGCCAGCTCACCAGGGGCAGGGTCGGATTCACCCCTCCACTTT,CASSPGAGSDSPLHF
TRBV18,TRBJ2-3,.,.,TGTGCCAGCTCACCACCGAGCCTAAGCACAGATACGCAGTATTTT,CASSPPSLSTDTQYF
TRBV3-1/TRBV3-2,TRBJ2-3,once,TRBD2,TGTGCCAGCAGCCAGGGGCCAGCGGGGAAATCTGATACGCAGTATTTT,CASSQGPAGKSDTQYF
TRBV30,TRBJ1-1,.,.,TGTGCCTGGAACCTACCCGGCACAGGAAACACTGAAGCTTTCTTT,CAWNLPGTGNTEAFF
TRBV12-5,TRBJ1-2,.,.,TGTGCTAGTGGCCCCGGTGAGGTCTATGGCTACACCTTC,CASGPGEVYGYTF
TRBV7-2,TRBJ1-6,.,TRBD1,TGTGCCAGCTCCAGACAGGGGGATAATTCACCCCTCCACTTT,CASSRQGDNSPLHF
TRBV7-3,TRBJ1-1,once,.,TGTGCCAGCAGCTTACTGGTACTGGCGAAGATACTAATGGAGGACGAAGCTTTCTTT,CASSLLVLAKILMEDEAFF
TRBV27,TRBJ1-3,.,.,TGTGCCAGCGGGACTCCCGTTGGGAACACCATATATTTT,CASGTPVGNTIYF
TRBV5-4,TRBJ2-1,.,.,TGTGCCAGCAGCCTGCAAGCGCCGACGATCGGAAATGAGCAGTTCTTC,CASSLQAPTIGNEQFF
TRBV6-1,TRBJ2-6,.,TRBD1,TGTGCCAGCAGTGAGCAGGGGGTAGGGGCCAACGTCCTGACTTTC,CASSEQGVGANVLTF
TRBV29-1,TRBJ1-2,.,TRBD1,TGCAGCGTTGGGACAGGGGGCGCCGAGGGCTACACCTTC,CSVGTGGAEGYTF
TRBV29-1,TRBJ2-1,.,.,TGCAGCGTTTTTCCCGTTGAGGAGGACAATGAGCAGTTCTTC,CSVFPVEEDNEQFF
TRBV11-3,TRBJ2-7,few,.,TGTGCCAGCAGCTTAGGGCGGGGGCCTTCCTACGAGCAGTACTTC,CASSLGRGPSYEQYF